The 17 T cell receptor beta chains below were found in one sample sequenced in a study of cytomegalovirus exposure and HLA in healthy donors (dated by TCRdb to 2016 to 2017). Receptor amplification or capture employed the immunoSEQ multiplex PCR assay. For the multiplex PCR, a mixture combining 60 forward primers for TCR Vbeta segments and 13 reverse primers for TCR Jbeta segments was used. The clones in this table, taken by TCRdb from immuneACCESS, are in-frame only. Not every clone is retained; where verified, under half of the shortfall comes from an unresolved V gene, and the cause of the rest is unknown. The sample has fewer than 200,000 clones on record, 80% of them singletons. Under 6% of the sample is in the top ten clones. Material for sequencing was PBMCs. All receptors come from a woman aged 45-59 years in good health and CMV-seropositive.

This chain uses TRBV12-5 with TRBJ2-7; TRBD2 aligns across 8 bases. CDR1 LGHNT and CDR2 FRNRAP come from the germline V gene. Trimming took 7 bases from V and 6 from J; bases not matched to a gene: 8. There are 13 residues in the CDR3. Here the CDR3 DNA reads TGTGCTAGTGCCCTAGCGGGTCAGGGCGAGCAGTACTTC. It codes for CASALAGQGEQYF.

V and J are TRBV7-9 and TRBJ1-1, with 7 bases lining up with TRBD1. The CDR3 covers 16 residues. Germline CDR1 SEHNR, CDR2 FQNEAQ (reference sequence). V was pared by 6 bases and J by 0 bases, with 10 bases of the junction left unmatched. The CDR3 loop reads CASRPGTALLNTEAFF. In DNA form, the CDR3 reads TGTGCCAGCAGACCCGGGACAGCACTATTGAACACTGAAGCTTTCTTT.

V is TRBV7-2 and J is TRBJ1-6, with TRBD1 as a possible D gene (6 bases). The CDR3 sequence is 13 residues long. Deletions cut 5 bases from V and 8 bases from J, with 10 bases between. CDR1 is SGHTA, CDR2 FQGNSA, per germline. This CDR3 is CASSPDRYSPLHF. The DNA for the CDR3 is TGTGCCAGCAGCCCAGACAGGTATTCACCCCTCCACTTT.

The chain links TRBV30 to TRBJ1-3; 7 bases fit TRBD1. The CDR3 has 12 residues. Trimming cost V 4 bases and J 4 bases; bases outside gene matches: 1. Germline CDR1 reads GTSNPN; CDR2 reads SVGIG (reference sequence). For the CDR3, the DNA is TGTGCCTGGACAGGGGGAGGAAACACCATATATTTT. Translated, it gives CAWTGGGNTIYF.

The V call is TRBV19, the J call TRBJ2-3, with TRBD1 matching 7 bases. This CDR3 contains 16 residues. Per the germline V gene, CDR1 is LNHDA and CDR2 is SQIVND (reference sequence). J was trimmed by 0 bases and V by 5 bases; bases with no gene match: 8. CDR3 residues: CASSADRASSTDTQYF. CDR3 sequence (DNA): TGTGCCAGTAGTGCTGACAGGGCGTCTAGCACAGATACGCAGTATTTT.

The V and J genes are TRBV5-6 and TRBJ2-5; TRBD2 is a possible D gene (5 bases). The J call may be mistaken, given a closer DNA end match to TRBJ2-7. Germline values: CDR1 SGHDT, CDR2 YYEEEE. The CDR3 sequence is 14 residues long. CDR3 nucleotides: TGTGCCAGCAGCTCACTCGACGGGAACTACGAGCAGTACTTC. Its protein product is CASSSLDGNYEQYF.

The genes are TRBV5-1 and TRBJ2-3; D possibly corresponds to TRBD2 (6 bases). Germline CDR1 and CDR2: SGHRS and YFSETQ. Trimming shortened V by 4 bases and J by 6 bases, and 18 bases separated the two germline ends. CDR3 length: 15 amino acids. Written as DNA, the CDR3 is TGCGCCAGCAGCCACGGGGGTCGGGCCTCGGATACGCAGTATTTT. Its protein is CASSHGGRASDTQYF.

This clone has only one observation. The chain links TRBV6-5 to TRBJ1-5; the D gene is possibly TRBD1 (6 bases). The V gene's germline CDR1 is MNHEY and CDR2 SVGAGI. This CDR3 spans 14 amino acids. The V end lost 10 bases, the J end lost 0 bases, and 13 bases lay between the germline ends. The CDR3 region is CAMHWGHSNQPQHF. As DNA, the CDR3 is TGTGCCATGCACTGGGGACATAGCAATCAGCCCCAGCATTTT.

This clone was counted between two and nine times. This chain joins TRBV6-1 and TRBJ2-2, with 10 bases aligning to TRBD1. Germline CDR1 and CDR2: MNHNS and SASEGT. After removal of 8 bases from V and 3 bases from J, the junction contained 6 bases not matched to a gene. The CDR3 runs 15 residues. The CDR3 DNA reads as TGTGCCAGCGGAACCGGGACAGGGGACACCGGGGAGCTGTTTTTT. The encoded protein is CASGTGTGDTGELFF.

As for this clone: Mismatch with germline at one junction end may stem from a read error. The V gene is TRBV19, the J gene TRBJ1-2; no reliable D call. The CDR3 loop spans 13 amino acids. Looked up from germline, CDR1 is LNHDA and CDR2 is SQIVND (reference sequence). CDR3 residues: CATKKAGFYDYTF. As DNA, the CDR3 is TGTGCCACCAAGAAGGCGGGATTCTATGACTACACCTTC.

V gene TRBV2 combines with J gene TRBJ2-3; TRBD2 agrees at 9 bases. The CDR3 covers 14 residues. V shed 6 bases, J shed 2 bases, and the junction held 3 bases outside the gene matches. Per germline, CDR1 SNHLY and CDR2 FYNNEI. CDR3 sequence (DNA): TGTGCCAGCAGGATAGCGGGGGTCACAGATACGCAGTATTTT. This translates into CASRIAGVTDTQYF.

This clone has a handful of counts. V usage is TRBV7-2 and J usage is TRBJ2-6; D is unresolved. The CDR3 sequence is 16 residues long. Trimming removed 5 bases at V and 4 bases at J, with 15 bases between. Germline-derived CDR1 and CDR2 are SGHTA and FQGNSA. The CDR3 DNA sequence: TGTGCCAGCAGCAGAATGCTATACGGGGGGGCCAACGTCCTGACTTTC. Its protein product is CASSRMLYGGANVLTF.

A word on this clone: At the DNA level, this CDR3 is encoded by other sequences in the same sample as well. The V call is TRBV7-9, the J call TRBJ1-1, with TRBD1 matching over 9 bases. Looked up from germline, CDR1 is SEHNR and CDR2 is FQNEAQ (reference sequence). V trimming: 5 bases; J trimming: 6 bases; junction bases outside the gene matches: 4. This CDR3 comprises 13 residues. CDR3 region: CASSPTGGAEAFF. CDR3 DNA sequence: TGTGCCAGCAGCCCGACAGGGGGAGCTGAAGCTTTCTTT.

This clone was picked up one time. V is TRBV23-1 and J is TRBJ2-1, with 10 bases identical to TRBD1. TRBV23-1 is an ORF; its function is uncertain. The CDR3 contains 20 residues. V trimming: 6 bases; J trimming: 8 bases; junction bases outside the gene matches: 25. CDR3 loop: CASRPPRGQGQGALKDEQFF. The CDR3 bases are TGCGCCAGCAGGCCCCCCCGGGGACAGGGGCAAGGGGCCCTCAAGGATGAGCAGTTCTTC.

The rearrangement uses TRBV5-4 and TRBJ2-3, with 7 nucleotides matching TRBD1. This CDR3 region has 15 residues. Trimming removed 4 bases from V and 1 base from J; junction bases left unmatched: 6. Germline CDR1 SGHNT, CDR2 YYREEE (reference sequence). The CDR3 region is CASSRRDSRTDTQYF. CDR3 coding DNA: TGTGCCAGCAGCCGCCGGGACAGCCGCACAGATACGCAGTATTTT. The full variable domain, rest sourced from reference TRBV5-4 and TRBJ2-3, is ETGVTQSPTHLIKTRGQQVTLRCSSQSGHNTVSWYQQALGQGPQFIFQYYREEENGRGNFPPRFSGLQFPNYSSELNVNALELDDSALYLCASSRRDSRTDTQYFGPGTRLTVL.

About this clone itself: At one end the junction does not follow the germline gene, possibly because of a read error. CDR3 amino acids: CSSSTTGNTIYF. CDR3 DNA sequence: TGTTCCAGCAGCACAACTGGAAACACCATATATTTT. The rearrangement uses TRBV7-9 and TRBJ1-3; D not certain. The CDR3 length is 12 residues. Germline V lookup: CDR1 SEHNR, CDR2 FQNEAQ (reference sequence). Variable domain in full (rest from reference TRBV7-9 and TRBJ1-3): DTGVSQNPRHKITKRGQNVTFRCDPISEHNRLYWYRQTLGQGPEFLTYFQNEAQLEKSRLLSDRFSAERPKGSFSTLEIQRTEQGDSAMYLCSSSTTGNTIYFGEGSWLTVV.

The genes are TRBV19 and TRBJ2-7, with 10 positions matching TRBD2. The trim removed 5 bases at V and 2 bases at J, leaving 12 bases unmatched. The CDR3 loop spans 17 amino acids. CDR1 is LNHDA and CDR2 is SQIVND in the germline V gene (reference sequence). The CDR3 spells CASSAHSGTSAPYEQYF. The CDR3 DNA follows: TGTGCCAGTAGTGCGCACTCCGGGACTAGCGCACCCTACGAGCAGTACTTC.